Following are 11 T cell receptor beta chains from one sample sequenced in a study of CD8 T cells in ankylosing spondylitis. One entry per CDR3 protein, called by TCRdb with MiXCR from the 5' RACE reads. This sample has 250,000 to 300,000 distinct CDR3 sequences, with over 15% found just once. The sample taken for sequencing was blood, either unsorted or a sorted T cell fraction (not recorded which). The receptors were sampled from a male donor with ankylosing spondylitis or in good health (not recorded which).

The rearrangement uses TRBV3-1 and TRBJ1-5, with D perhaps matching TRBD1 (6 bases). V lost 4 bases to trimming and J lost 4 bases, with 14 bases between them. There are 15 residues in the CDR3. From germline, CDR1 is LGHDT and CDR2 YNNKEL (reference sequence). DNA for the CDR3: TGTGCCAGCAGCCGCTCCCGGGGGCCAAATCAGCCCCAGCATTTT. The encoded protein is CASSRSRGPNQPQHF.

This clonotype showed up just a few times. This sequence joins TRBV6-6 and TRBJ2-3; TRBD1 agrees at 10 bases. V gave up 2 bases and J gave up 8 bases; unmatched junction bases: 7. Germline V lookup: CDR1 MNHNY, CDR2 SVGAGI (reference sequence). The CDR3 is 15 amino acids. CDR3 amino acids: CASSYEGQGLATQYF. The CDR3 coding sequence is TGTGCCAGCAGTTACGAGGGACAGGGGTTGGCTACGCAGTATTTT.

The V and J genes are TRBV19 and TRBJ2-3; 8 positions agree with TRBD2. Unmatched junction bases numbered 7, after V lost 3 bases and J lost 2 bases. Per germline, CDR1 LNHDA and CDR2 SQIVND (reference sequence). CDR3 size: 16 residues. CDR3: CASSMGPAGATDTQYF. The DNA of the CDR3 is TGTGCCAGTAGTATGGGGCCAGCGGGGGCCACAGATACGCAGTATTTT. Full variable domain (remainder filled in from reference TRBV19 and TRBJ2-3): DGGITQSPKYLFRKEGQNVTLSCEQNLNHDAMYWYRQDPGQGLRLIYYSQIVNDFQKGDIAEGYSVSREKKESFPLTVTSAQKNPTAFYLCASSMGPAGATDTQYFGPGTRLTVL.

V gene TRBV29-1 combines with J gene TRBJ2-1, with 9 bases fitting TRBD2. Germline V gene lookup returns CDR1 SQVTM and CDR2 ANQGSEA. The CDR3 consists of 20 residues. V lost 1 base and J lost 3; bases outside the gene matches: 19. CDR3 DNA: TGCAGCGTTGAAGGGGCCCGGGGTTCTGGCGGGAGGGCCGTCTACAATGAGCAGTTCTTC. It specifies CSVEGARGSGGRAVYNEQFF.

DNA of the CDR3: TGCGCCAGCAGCCAAGCGTCGGGGGGGCTTAATACGCAGTATTTT. Translating it yields CASSQASGGLNTQYF. The chain has TRBV5-1 and TRBJ2-3; TRBD2 aligns across 8 bases. V shed 4 bases and J 7 bases; nucleotides not matched to a gene: 11. The germline CDR1 and CDR2 sequences are SGHRS and YFSETQ. This CDR3 spans 15 amino acids.

This clonotype was seen a handful of times. The J gene is TRBJ2-5, the V gene TRBV20-1; tentative D call: TRBD2 (5 bases). CDR3 size: 14 residues. The germline V gene encodes CDR1 DFQATT and CDR2 SNEGSKA (reference sequence). Trimming left V 3 bases short and J 0 bases short, with 11 bases between. The CDR3: CSASSRRYQETQYF. The CDR3 nucleotides are TGCAGTGCTAGCTCCCGGAGGTACCAAGAGACCCAGTACTTC.

The rearrangement links TRBV12-3 or TRBV12-4 to TRBJ1-5; D gene ambiguous. There are 14 residues in the CDR3. Deletions cut 4 bases from V and 3 bases from J, with 10 bases between. The CDR3 is CASSSLPLNQPQHF. The CDR3 DNA reads as TGTGCCAGCAGTTCGCTCCCGCTCAATCAGCCCCAGCATTTT.

This chain uses TRBV9 with TRBJ2-3; D perhaps matches TRBD1 (6 bases). This CDR3 has 16 amino acids. V gave up 3 bases and J gave up 4 bases, with 18 bases separating them. Germline-derived CDR1 and CDR2 are SGDLS and YYNGEE. DNA of the CDR3: TGTGCCAGCAGCGAACCCGGGACACCCGGGCCAGATACGCAGTATTTT. Translating gives CASSEPGTPGPDTQYF.

The V call is TRBV15, the J call TRBJ1-5, with no clear D. Trimming removed 1 base at V and 3 bases at J, with 7 bases between. The CDR3 has 14 residues. Germline V gene sequence: CDR1 LNHNV, CDR2 YYDKDF (reference sequence). CDR3 DNA: TGTGCCACCAGCAGAGGCCAGGCCAATCAGCCCCAGCATTTT. It yields the protein CATSRGQANQPQHF.

The chain links TRBV28 to TRBJ2-1; TRBD2 aligns across 8 bases. The CDR3 contains 16 residues. Germline V gene data show CDR1 as MDHEN and CDR2 as SYDVKM. Germline trimming cut 3 bases from V and 2 bases from J; bases unmatched to any gene: 6. CDR3: CASSLGGRTTYNEQFF. DNA for the CDR3: TGTGCCAGCAGTTTGGGCGGGAGGACCACCTACAATGAGCAGTTCTTC.

This clonotype was seen only a few times. J is TRBJ2-3 and V is TRBV27, with D perhaps TRBD2 (6 bases). Trimming left V 7 bases short and J 1 base short, with 9 bases between. The CDR3 is 13 amino acids. Germline V lookup: CDR1 MNHEY, CDR2 SMNVEV (reference sequence). The CDR3: CASTSSGTDTQYF. The CDR3 region has the DNA TGTGCCAGCACCTCTAGCGGCACAGATACGCAGTATTTT.